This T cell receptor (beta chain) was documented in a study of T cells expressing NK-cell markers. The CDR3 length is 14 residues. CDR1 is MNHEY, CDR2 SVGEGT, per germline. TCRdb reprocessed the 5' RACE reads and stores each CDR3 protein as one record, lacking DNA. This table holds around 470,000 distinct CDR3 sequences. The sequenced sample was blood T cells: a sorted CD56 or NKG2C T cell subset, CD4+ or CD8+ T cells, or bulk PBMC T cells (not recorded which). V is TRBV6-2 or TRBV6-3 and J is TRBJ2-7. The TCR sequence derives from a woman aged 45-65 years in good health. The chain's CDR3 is CASSSRLYYPEQYF.